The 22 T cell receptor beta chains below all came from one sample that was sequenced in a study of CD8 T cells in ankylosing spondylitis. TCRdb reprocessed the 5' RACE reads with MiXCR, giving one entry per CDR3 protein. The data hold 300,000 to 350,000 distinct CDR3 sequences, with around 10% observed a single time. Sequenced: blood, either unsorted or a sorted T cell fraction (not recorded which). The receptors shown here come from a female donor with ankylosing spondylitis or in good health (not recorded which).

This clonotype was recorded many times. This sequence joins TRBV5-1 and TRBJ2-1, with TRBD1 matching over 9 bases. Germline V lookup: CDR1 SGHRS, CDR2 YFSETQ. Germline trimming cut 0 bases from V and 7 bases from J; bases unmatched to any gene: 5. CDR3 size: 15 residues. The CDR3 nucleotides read TGCGCCAGCAGCTTGGAGGACAGGGGAGGGAATGAGCAGTTCTTC. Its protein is CASSLEDRGGNEQFF.

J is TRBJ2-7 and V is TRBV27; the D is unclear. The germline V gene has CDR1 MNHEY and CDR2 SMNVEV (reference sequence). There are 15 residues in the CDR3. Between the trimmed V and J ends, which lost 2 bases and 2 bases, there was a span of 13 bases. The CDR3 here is CASSLQGRAPYEQYF. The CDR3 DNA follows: TGTGCCAGCAGTTTACAAGGACGGGCCCCCTACGAGCAGTACTTC.

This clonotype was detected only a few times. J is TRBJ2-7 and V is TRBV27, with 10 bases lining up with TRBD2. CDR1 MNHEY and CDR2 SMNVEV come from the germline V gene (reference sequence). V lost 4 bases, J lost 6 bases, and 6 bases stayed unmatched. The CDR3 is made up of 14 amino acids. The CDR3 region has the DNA TGTGCCAGCAGTTCGAGCGGGAGGGCCACCGAGCAGTACTTC. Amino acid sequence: CASSSSGRATEQYF.

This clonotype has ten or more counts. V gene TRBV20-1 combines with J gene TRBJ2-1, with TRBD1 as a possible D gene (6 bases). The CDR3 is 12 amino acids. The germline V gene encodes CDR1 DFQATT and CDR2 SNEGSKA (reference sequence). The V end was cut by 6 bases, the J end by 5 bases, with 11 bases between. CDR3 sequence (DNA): TGCAGTGCCAACACAGGGCACAATGAGCAGTTCTTC. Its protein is CSANTGHNEQFF.

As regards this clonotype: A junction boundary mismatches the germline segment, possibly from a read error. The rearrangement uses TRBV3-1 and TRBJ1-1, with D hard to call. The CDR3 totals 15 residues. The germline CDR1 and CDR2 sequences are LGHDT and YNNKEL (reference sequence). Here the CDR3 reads CACSLGGTGNTEAFF. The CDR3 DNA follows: TGTGCCTGCAGCTTGGGAGGAACGGGGAACACTGAAGCTTTCTTT.

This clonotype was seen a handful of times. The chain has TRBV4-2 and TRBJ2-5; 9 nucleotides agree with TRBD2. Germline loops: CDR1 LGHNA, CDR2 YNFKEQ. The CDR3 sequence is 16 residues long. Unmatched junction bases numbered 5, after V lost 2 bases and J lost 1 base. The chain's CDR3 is CASSQSGGPVQETQYF. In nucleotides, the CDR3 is TGTGCCAGCAGCCAAAGCGGGGGGCCCGTCCAAGAGACCCAGTACTTC.

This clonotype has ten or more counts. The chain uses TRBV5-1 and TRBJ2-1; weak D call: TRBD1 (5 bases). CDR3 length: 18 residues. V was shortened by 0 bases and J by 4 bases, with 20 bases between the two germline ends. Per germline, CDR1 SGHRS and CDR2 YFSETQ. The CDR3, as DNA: TGCGCCAGCAGCTTGGTGGCTGGGCAGGGCCCTGGGTACAATGAGCAGTTCTTC. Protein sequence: CASSLVAGQGPGYNEQFF.

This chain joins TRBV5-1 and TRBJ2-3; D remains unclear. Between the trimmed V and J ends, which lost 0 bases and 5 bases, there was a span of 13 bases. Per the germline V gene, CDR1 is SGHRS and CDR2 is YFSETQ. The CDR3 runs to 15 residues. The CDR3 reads CASSLALAEIDTQYF. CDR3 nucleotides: TGCGCCAGCAGCTTGGCTCTGGCAGAGATAGATACGCAGTATTTT.

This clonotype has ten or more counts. The CDR3 bases are TGCAGCGTCATTATGATATGGGGACAGGGGAAGGGCTACACCTTC. Protein: CSVIMIWGQGKGYTF. This chain joins TRBV20-1 and TRBJ1-2; 10 positions agree with TRBD1. Germline V CDR1 and CDR2: DFQATT, SNEGSKA (reference sequence). CDR3 length: 15 amino acids.

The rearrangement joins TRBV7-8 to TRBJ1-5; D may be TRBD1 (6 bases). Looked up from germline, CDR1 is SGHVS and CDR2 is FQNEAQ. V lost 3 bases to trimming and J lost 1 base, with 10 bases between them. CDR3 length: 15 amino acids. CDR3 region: CASSLDSVSNQPQHF. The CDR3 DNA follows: TGTGCCAGCAGCTTGGACAGTGTGAGCAATCAGCCCCAGCATTTT.

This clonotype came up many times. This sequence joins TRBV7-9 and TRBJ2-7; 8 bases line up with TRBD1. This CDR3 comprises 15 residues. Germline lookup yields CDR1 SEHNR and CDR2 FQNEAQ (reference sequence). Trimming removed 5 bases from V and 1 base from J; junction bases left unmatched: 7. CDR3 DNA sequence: TGTGCCAGCAGCCCGGACAGGGATCATTCCTACGAGCAGTACTTC. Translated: CASSPDRDHSYEQYF.

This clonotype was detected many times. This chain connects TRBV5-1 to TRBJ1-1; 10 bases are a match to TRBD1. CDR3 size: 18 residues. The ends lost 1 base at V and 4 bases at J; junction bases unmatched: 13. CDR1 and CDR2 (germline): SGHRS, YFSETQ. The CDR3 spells CASSLRGGTGVSVTEAFF. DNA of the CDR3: TGCGCCAGCAGCTTGAGGGGGGGGACAGGGGTGAGTGTCACTGAAGCTTTCTTT.

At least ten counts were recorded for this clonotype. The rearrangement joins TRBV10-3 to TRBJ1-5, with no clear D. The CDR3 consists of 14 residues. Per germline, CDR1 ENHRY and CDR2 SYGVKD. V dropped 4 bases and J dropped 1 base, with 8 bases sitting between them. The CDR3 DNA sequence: TGTGCCATCAGTGCTGAGGGCAGCAATCAGCCCCAGCATTTT. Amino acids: CAISAEGSNQPQHF.

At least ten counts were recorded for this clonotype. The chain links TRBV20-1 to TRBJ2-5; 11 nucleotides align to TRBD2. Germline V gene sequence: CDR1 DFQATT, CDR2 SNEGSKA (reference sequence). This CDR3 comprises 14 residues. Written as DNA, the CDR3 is TGCAGCTCCAGCCTACTAGCGGGAGAAGAGACCCAGTACTTC. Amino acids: CSSSLLAGEETQYF.

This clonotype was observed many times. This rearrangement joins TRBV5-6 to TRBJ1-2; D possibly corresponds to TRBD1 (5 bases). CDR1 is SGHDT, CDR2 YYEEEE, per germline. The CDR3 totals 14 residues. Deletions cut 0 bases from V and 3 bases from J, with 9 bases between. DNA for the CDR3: TGTGCCAGCAGCTTGGTTGGACACGACTATGGCTACACCTTC. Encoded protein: CASSLVGHDYGYTF.

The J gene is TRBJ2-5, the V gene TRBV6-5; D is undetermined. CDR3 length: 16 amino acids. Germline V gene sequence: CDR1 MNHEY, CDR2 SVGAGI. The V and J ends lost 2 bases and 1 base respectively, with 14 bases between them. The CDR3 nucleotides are TGTGCCAGCAGTTACAAAAATTTGGCAACCCAAGAGACCCAGTACTTC. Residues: CASSYKNLATQETQYF.

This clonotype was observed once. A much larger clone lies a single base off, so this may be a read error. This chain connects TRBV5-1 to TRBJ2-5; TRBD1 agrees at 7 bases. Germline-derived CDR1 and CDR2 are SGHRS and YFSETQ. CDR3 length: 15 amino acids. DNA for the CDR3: TGCGCCAGCAGCTTGGCAGGGGGATACCAAGAGACCCAGCACTTC. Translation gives CASSLAGGYQETQHF.

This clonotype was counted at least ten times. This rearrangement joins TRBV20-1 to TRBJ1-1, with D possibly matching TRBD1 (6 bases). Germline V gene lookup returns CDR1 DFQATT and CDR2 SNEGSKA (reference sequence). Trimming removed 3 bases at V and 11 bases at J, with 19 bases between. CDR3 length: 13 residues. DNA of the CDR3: TGCAGTGCTAGCGACACAGGGAGAGGTTGGGCTTTCTTT. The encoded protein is CSASDTGRGWAFF.

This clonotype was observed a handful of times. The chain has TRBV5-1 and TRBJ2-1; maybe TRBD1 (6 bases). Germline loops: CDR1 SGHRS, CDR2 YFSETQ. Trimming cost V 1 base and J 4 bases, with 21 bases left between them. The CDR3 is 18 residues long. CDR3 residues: CASSLWDGGRSFYNEQFF. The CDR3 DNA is TGCGCCAGCAGCTTGTGGGATGGGGGCAGGAGTTTTTACAATGAGCAGTTCTTC.

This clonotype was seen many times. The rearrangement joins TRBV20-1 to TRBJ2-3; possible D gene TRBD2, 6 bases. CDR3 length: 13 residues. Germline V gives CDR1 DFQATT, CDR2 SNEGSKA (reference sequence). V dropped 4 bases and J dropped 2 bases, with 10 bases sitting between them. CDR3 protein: CSAIRENTDTQYF. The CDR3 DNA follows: TGCAGTGCTATACGGGAGAACACAGATACGCAGTATTTT.

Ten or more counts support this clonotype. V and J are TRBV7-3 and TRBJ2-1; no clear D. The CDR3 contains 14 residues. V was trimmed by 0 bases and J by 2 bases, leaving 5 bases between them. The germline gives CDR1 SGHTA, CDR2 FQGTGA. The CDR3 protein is CASSLTPAYNEQFF. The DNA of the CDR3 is TGTGCCAGCAGCTTAACCCCCGCCTACAATGAGCAGTTCTTC.

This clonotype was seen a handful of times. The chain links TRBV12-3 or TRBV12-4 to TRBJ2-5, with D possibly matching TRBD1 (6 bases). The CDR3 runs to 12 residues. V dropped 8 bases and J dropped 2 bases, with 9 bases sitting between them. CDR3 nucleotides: TGTGCCAGCGGCACAGGGCAAGAGACCCAGTACTTC. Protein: CASGTGQETQYF.